This T cell receptor (beta chain) was documented in a study of blood T cell repertoires in COVID-19. The overall study: The study drew acute and convalescent COVID-19 samples from the United States, Italy and Spain. The analysed material was cDNA or gDNA that came from T cells, B-cell-depleted T cells, or PBMCs.

The CDR3 has 13 amino acids. V shed 1 base and J shed 3 bases, with 5 bases lying between them. Germline assignment: CDR1 LNHDA and CDR2 SQIVND (reference sequence). The repertoire was sequenced with immunoSEQ multiplex PCR; TCRdb's copy has only in-frame clones and lacks some. The sample lists hundreds of thousands of clones, approximately 85% occurring once. Enrolled through a virtual design, the participants were between roughly 18 and 89 years of age and came from roughly 22 US areas. The sample was PBMCs or T cells enriched from blood (not recorded which). The clonotype was recovered from a woman between 35 and 50 years old with acute COVID-19. This chain joins TRBV19 and TRBJ2-3; D gene uncertain. The CDR3 region has the DNA TGTGCCAGTAGTATAGGCGTAACAGATACGCAGTATTTT. Its protein is CASSIGVTDTQYF. Full variable domain (missing parts from reference TRBV19 and TRBJ2-3): DGGITQSPKYLFRKEGQNVTLSCEQNLNHDAMYWYRQDPGQGLRLIYYSQIVNDFQKGDIAEGYSVSREKKESFPLTVTSAQKNPTAFYLCASSIGVTDTQYFGPGTRLTVL.